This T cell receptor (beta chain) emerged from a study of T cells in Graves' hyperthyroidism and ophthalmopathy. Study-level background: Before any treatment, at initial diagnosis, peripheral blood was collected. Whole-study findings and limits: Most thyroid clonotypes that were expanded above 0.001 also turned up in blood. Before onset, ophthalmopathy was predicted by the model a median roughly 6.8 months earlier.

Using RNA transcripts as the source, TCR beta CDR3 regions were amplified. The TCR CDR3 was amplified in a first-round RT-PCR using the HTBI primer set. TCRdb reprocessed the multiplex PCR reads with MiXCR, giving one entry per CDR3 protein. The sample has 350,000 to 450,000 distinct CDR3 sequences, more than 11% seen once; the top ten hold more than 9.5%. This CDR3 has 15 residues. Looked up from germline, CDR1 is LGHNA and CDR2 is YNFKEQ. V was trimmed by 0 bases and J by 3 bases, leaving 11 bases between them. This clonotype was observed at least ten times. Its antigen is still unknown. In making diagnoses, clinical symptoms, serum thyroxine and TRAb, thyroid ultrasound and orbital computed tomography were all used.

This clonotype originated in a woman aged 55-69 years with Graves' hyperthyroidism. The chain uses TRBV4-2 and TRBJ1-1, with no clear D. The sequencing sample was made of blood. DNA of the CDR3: TGTGCCAGCAGCCAAGATCTGAGGGAGTACACTGAAGCTTTCTTT. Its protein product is CASSQDLREYTEAFF.